This T cell receptor beta chain was found in a study of blood T cell repertoires in COVID-19. About the research overall: Donors in the United States, Italy and Spain gave samples during acute or convalescent COVID-19. Sources were T cells, B-cell-depleted T cells, or PBMCs; the material itself was cDNA or gDNA.

Authors' analysis steps: By means of reference gene primer amplification, nucleated cell counts were estimated. Sequencing used immunoSEQ multiplex PCR; TCRdb keeps in-frame clones, though not all of them. V and J calls and clone size are those listed in that table; D and trimming were worked out from the DNA. This sample has approximately 71,000 clones, with about nine tenths found just once. The table lists this clone with a count of one. The clonotype was recovered from a woman younger than 35 with acute or convalescent COVID-19. Sequencing was done on a sample of peripheral blood.

The CDR3 loop reads CASSVAPRGQGTGELFF. Written as DNA, the CDR3 is TGTGCCAGCAGCGTTGCTCCCAGGGGGCAAGGCACCGGGGAGCTGTTTTTT. The chain recombines TRBV9 with TRBJ2-2; 8 nucleotides align to TRBD1. The CDR3 covers 17 residues. V shed 2 bases, J shed 4 bases, and the junction held 10 bases outside the gene matches. Germline loops: CDR1 SGDLS, CDR2 YYNGEE.